Listed below are T cell receptor beta chains from one sample, sequenced in a study of T cells in Graves' hyperthyroidism and ophthalmopathy. TCRdb itself ran the multiplex PCR reads through MiXCR, one entry per CDR3 protein. The data hold roughly 710,000 distinct CDR3 sequences, with over 35% observed a single time. Sequencing used blood. These receptors were obtained from a woman between 40 and 55 years old with Graves' hyperthyroidism. Each CDR3 is given with its conserved first and last residue. D genes are given only for firm matches. Not every row has a clone size; where given, it reads once, few, many or a size class.

D	J	size	V	DNA	CDR3
TRBD1	TRBJ2-5	few	TRBV4-3	TGCGCCAGCAGCCCCTCGGGACAGGGGGTCCAAGAGACCCAGTACTTC	CASSPSGQGVQETQYF
TRBD1	TRBJ1-5	NA	TRBV19	TGTGCCAGCAAGGACAGGGAACATCGGCCCCAGCATTTT	CASKDREHRPQHF
NA	TRBJ2-7	many	TRBV15	TGTGCCACCAGCAGAGATGGTTTCGAGCAGTACTTC	CATSRDGFEQYF
NA	TRBJ1-1	NA	TRBV4-3	TGCGCCAGCAGCCAAGTCTGGGGGGACACTGAAGCTTTCTTT	CASSQVWGDTEAFF
NA	TRBJ2-2	NA	TRBV7-2	TGTGCCAGCAGCTTGGAACCGGAGGGAGAGCTGTTTTTT	CASSLEPEGELFF
NA	TRBJ1-6	NA	TRBV2	TGTGCCAGCAGTGAGAGGGGCATAGATTCACCCCTCCACTTT	CASSERGIDSPLHF
TRBD2	TRBJ2-7	many	TRBV20-1	TGCAGTGCTCAGGGACTAGTATCCTACGAGCAGTACTTC	CSAQGLVSYEQYF
NA	TRBJ1-3	NA	TRBV19	TGTGCCAGTAGTATCATTACAGGACTCTCTGGAAACACCATATATTTT	CASSIITGLSGNTIYF
NA	TRBJ1-5	NA	TRBV28	TGTGCCAGCAGTGGGGGGCAGGAGAATCAGCCCCAGCATTTT	CASSGGQENQPQHF
NA	TRBJ1-1	many	TRBV19	TGTGCCAGTAGTATAGTGGCGGGCGAAGCTTTCTTT	CASSIVAGEAFF
NA	TRBJ1-2	few	TRBV12-3/TRBV12-4	TGTGCCAGCACCCAAGGTGGAGGCCGCGTGAACTATGGCTACACCTTC	CASTQGGGRVNYGYTF
TRBD1	TRBJ1-6	NA	TRBV7-9	TGTGCCAGCAGGCATATAGACAGGGGGAATTCACCCCTCCACTTT	CASRHIDRGNSPLHF
NA	TRBJ1-2	few	TRBV20-1	TGCAGTGCTAGTCGGGCGTCTACTAACTATGGCTACACCTTC	CSASRASTNYGYTF
NA	TRBJ1-1	NA	TRBV7-9	TGTGCCAGCAGCTTGGCCCACTTTCGCGGCGTTGGCACTGAAGCTTTCTTT	CASSLAHFRGVGTEAFF
NA	TRBJ2-2	few	TRBV4-3	TGCGCCAGCAGCCAAGATCCAGGTTCCACCGGGGAGCTGTTTTTT	CASSQDPGSTGELFF
NA	TRBJ2-5	NA	TRBV24-1	TGTGCCACCAGTGATTTGTCCAGCGGCAACCGGGAGCAGTACTTC	CATSDLSSGNREQYF
NA	TRBJ2-5	NA	TRBV29-1	TGCAGCGTTCTGCAAGAGACCCAGTACTTC	CSVLQETQYF
NA	TRBJ2-7	NA	TRBV10-3	TGTGCCATCAGTAGAACTCCGGGACATACTACCTACGAGCAGTACTTC	CAISRTPGHTTYEQYF
TRBD2	TRBJ2-5	NA	TRBV20-1	TGCAGTGCTAGGGGAGGGTCCCAGCCCCAGTACTTC	CSARGGSQPQYF
TRBD1	TRBJ2-5	NA	TRBV20-1	TGCAGTGCCCTGCGGCCCCGAACAGGGGTGCAGTACTTC	CSALRPRTGVQYF
NA	TRBJ1-2	many	TRBV10-3	TGTGCCATCTCTACAGGTTCCAACTATGGCTACACCTTC	CAISTGSNYGYTF
NA	TRBJ1-5	NA	TRBV4-3	TGCGCCAGCAGCCAAGATCCACAGGGATGGGGCAATCAGCCCCAGCATTTT	CASSQDPQGWGNQPQHF
TRBD1	TRBJ1-2	NA	TRBV10-3	TGTGCCATCAGGGACAGGGGGAATGGCTACACCTTC	CAIRDRGNGYTF
NA	TRBJ2-7	NA	TRBV10-3	TGTGCCATCAGAAGCGGAGCCTCCTACGAGCAGTACTTC	CAIRSGASYEQYF
NA	TRBJ1-4	NA	TRBV29-1	TGCAGCGTTTCCAGGGAGTGGGGAACTAATGAAAAACTGTTTTTT	CSVSREWGTNEKLFF
TRBD1	TRBJ2-7	many	TRBV7-9	TGTGCCAGCAGCCTCCCGGGACAGGGCGACTACGAGCAGTACTTC	CASSLPGQGDYEQYF
TRBD2	TRBJ2-5	NA	TRBV2	TGTGCCAGCAGTCAAGAGGGACTAGCGGGAGAAAGTTGGGAGACCCAGTACTTC	CASSQEGLAGESWETQYF
TRBD1	TRBJ1-6	many	TRBV19	TGTGCCAGTAGCCGGGGACAGGATAATTCACCCCTCCACTTT	CASSRGQDNSPLHF
TRBD2	TRBJ2-5	NA	TRBV4-3	TGCGCCAGCAGCCAAGTTGGGGCGGGAGAAGAGACCCAGTACTTC	CASSQVGAGEETQYF
NA	TRBJ1-3	NA	TRBV29-1	TGCAGCGTTGACGACGGGGTAGATGCCGGACGCTCTGGAAACACCATATATTTT	CSVDDGVDAGRSGNTIYF
NA	TRBJ2-7	few	TRBV6-6	TGTGCCAGCAGTGTTTGGGAATACGAGCAGTACTTC	CASSVWEYEQYF
NA	TRBJ2-5	NA	TRBV25-1	TGTGCCAGCAGTGAACCGGGGAAAGAGACCCAGTACTTC	CASSEPGKETQYF
NA	TRBJ2-7	NA	TRBV10-3	TGTGCCAGCAGTTTAACGCACAACTACGAGCAGTACTTC	CASSLTHNYEQYF
TRBD1	TRBJ2-7	NA	TRBV5-6	TGTGCCAGCGGGGACAGGGACTGGAACACCGGGGAGCTGTACTTC	CASGDRDWNTGELYF
NA	TRBJ2-2	many	TRBV2	TGTGCCAGCAGTGAAGGGGGGTTCTATGTCGCCGGGGAGCTGTTTTTT	CASSEGGFYVAGELFF
TRBD1	TRBJ2-5	many	TRBV5-1	TGCGCCAGCACCCCGGGACAGTCACAAGAGACCCAGTACTTC	CASTPGQSQETQYF
TRBD1	TRBJ2-6	NA	TRBV10-3	TGTGCCTGCAGCTCCTACGGCGGGACAGGGGCTTCTGGGGCCAACGTCCTGACTTTC	CACSSYGGTGASGANVLTF
TRBD2	TRBJ2-3	NA	TRBV29-1	TGCAGCGTTGAAGCGACTAGCGGGACAGATACGCAGTATTTT	CSVEATSGTDTQYF
TRBD1	TRBJ2-2	many	TRBV7-9	TGTGCCAGCAGCTTATTGAGGACAGGGACCACCGGGGAGCTGTTTTTT	CASSLLRTGTTGELFF
NA	TRBJ2-7	few	TRBV6-5	TGTGCCAGCAAGACGGCCGGCGGGAAGTACTACGAGCAGTACTTC	CASKTAGGKYYEQYF
NA	TRBJ1-6	many	TRBV14	TGTGCCAGCAGCCAAGTAGGGGGGCAGTCACCCCTCCACTTT	CASSQVGGQSPLHF